These T cell receptor beta chains were read from a single sample in a study of molecular identifiers for immune sequencing clone quantification. TCRdb analysed the PCR reads with MiXCR anew, one entry per CDR3 protein. The sample contains roughly 630,000 distinct CDR3 sequences, about 25% of which appear only once. The sequenced material came from naive CD8+ T cells from blood, with Jurkat cell RNA spiked in. The receptors were sampled from a human donor in good health. Some libraries in this study had Jurkat cell RNA spiked in. The CDR3 runs from the conserved cysteine through the conserved F or W. A D gene is named only where the DNA matches it firmly. The listing skips clone size in some rows; elsewhere it reads once, few, many or a size class.

v_gene: TRBV20-1
d_gene: .
abundance: .
j_gene: TRBJ2-3
CDR3nt: TGCAGTGCTAGTTCAGCAGAAGGTCCCCCAGATACGCAGTATTTT
CDR3aa: CSASSAEGPPDTQYF

v_gene: TRBV13
d_gene: .
abundance: few
j_gene: TRBJ1-3
CDR3nt: TGTGCCAGCCAGGTGGCGGGAAACACCATATATTTT
CDR3aa: CASQVAGNTIYF

v_gene: TRBV7-2
d_gene: .
abundance: once
j_gene: TRBJ1-1
CDR3nt: TGTGCCAGCAGCTTCCATCGCACTGAAGCTTTCTTT
CDR3aa: CASSFHRTEAFF

v_gene: TRBV28
d_gene: .
abundance: .
j_gene: TRBJ1-1
CDR3nt: TGTGCCAGCAGTTCCTTCCCTCGACAGAACACTGAAGCTTTCTTT
CDR3aa: CASSSFPRQNTEAFF

v_gene: TRBV4-3
d_gene: .
abundance: many
j_gene: TRBJ1-1
CDR3nt: TGCGCCAGCAGCCAAGATTCTGTGAACACTGAAGCTTTCTTT
CDR3aa: CASSQDSVNTEAFF

v_gene: TRBV13
d_gene: TRBD2
abundance: few
j_gene: TRBJ2-1
CDR3nt: TGTGCCAGCAGCTTATTCAGCGGGAGTGGAGATGAGCAGTTCTTC
CDR3aa: CASSLFSGSGDEQFF

v_gene: TRBV12-3/TRBV12-4
d_gene: .
abundance: many
j_gene: TRBJ2-3
CDR3nt: TGTGCCAGCAGTCCCCTCGGGGAGGGCACAGATACGCAGTATTTT
CDR3aa: CASSPLGEGTDTQYF

v_gene: TRBV3-1
d_gene: TRBD1
abundance: many
j_gene: TRBJ1-1
CDR3nt: TGTGCCAGCAACTACAGGGGTGAAGACACTGAAGCTTTCTTT
CDR3aa: CASNYRGEDTEAFF

v_gene: TRBV19
d_gene: TRBD2
abundance: .
j_gene: TRBJ2-3
CDR3nt: TGTGCCAGTAGTATCGATCGGACTAGCGAGAGCTTCACTATTGGGGCAGATACGCAGTATTTT
CDR3aa: CASSIDRTSESFTIGADTQYF

v_gene: TRBV29-1
d_gene: .
abundance: many
j_gene: TRBJ1-2
CDR3nt: TGCAGCGTTGGGACACCAGAAACTAACTATGGCTACACCTTC
CDR3aa: CSVGTPETNYGYTF

v_gene: TRBV30
d_gene: .
abundance: few
j_gene: TRBJ1-3
CDR3nt: TGTGCCTTGGACGCCAGCTCTGGAAACACCATATATTTT
CDR3aa: CALDASSGNTIYF

v_gene: TRBV9
d_gene: TRBD1
abundance: .
j_gene: TRBJ1-5
CDR3nt: TGTGCCAGCAGCGGACAGGGTGCTAGCAATCAGCCCCAGCATTTT
CDR3aa: CASSGQGASNQPQHF

v_gene: TRBV28
d_gene: TRBD1
abundance: few
j_gene: TRBJ2-5
CDR3nt: TGTGCCGGATCAACCGGGACAGGGAAAGAGACCCAGTACTTC
CDR3aa: CAGSTGTGKETQYF

v_gene: TRBV2
d_gene: TRBD1
abundance: .
j_gene: TRBJ1-5
CDR3nt: TGTGCCCGCAGGACCGGGACAGGGGAGGCGTGTAGCAATCAGCCCCAGCATTTT
CDR3aa: CARRTGTGEACSNQPQHF

v_gene: TRBV7-9
d_gene: .
abundance: many
j_gene: TRBJ2-3
CDR3nt: TGTGCCAGCAGCTTAGCTTCGGCTTTTACAGATACGCAGTATTTT
CDR3aa: CASSLASAFTDTQYF

v_gene: TRBV30
d_gene: TRBD1
abundance: few
j_gene: TRBJ2-7
CDR3nt: TGTGCCTGGAGTGTTGGGACAGACTACGAGCAGTACTTC
CDR3aa: CAWSVGTDYEQYF

v_gene: TRBV6-2/TRBV6-3
d_gene: TRBD1
abundance: few
j_gene: TRBJ1-6
CDR3nt: TGTGCCAGCAGTTGGGACAGGGACGAGTCCTATAATTCACCCCTCCACTTT
CDR3aa: CASSWDRDESYNSPLHF

v_gene: TRBV4-3
d_gene: .
abundance: many
j_gene: TRBJ2-7
CDR3nt: TGCGCCAGCAGCCAAGATTTCACAGGAAACTCCTACGAGCAGTACTTC
CDR3aa: CASSQDFTGNSYEQYF

v_gene: TRBV7-2
d_gene: TRBD2
abundance: many
j_gene: TRBJ2-1
CDR3nt: TGTGCCAGCAGCTTCCGACTAGCGGGAGATTACAATGAGCAGTTCTTC
CDR3aa: CASSFRLAGDYNEQFF

v_gene: TRBV29-1
d_gene: .
abundance: few
j_gene: TRBJ1-2
CDR3nt: TGCAGCGTTGTGGCCGCGGTCTATGGCTACACCTTC
CDR3aa: CSVVAAVYGYTF

v_gene: TRBV19
d_gene: .
abundance: few
j_gene: TRBJ2-4
CDR3nt: TGTGCCAGTAGTCCCGACAGCTATGTAGCCAAAAACATTCAGTACTTC
CDR3aa: CASSPDSYVAKNIQYF

v_gene: TRBV12-3/TRBV12-4
d_gene: .
abundance: .
j_gene: TRBJ1-5
CDR3nt: TGTGCCAGCAGCCCGATACTGACAGGTTACACAGATACGCAGCATTTT
CDR3aa: CASSPILTGYTDTQHF

v_gene: TRBV7-9
d_gene: .
abundance: .
j_gene: TRBJ2-1
CDR3nt: TGTGCCAGCACCCCGGAGTTCCGGACAGTCGGGAATGAGCAGTTCTTC
CDR3aa: CASTPEFRTVGNEQFF

v_gene: TRBV28
d_gene: TRBD1
abundance: many
j_gene: TRBJ2-7
CDR3nt: TGTGCCAGCAGTTTAACAGGGGCCACCTACGAGCAGTACTTC
CDR3aa: CASSLTGATYEQYF

v_gene: TRBV25-1
d_gene: .
abundance: many
j_gene: TRBJ1-1
CDR3nt: TGTGCCAGCAGTGTGTTCGGGGGGGGCGCGACTGAAGCTTTCTTT
CDR3aa: CASSVFGGGATEAFF

v_gene: TRBV4-3
d_gene: TRBD2
abundance: few
j_gene: TRBJ2-5
CDR3nt: TGCGCCAGCAGCCAGCGATTTAGCGGGGGCCCTCAAGAGACCCAGTACTTC
CDR3aa: CASSQRFSGGPQETQYF